The TCR beta chain described here comes from a study of metastatic and nonmetastatic thyroid tumors. The overall study: Malignant and benign thyroid patients had repertoires compared in peripheral blood and tumor or nodule tissue.

Every patient was untreated before thyroid surgery. Study conclusions and caveats: Patients with malignant thyroid tumors reportedly had significantly higher TCR beta diversity than those with benign nodules, in blood and tumor.

Per the original methods: The distant-metastasis classifier for papillary thyroid cancer was built from CDR3 differences across clinicopathological groups. TCRdb recomputed clones from the PCR reads via MiXCR. The authors' filters were not applied to this entry. The sample carries about 15,000 clones, roughly a quarter recorded once. This clone was counted between two and nine times. The antigen is undetermined. Germline CDR1 reads SGHTA; CDR2 reads FQGNSA. This CDR3 is 14 amino acids long. V was shortened by 8 bases and J by 5 bases, with 19 bases between the two germline ends. The sample was tumor tissue. This receptor was taken from a female donor with papillary thyroid cancer or a benign thyroid nodule (not recorded which). Some clones in this sample may be carry-over from other donors' samples. The rearrangement joins TRBV7-2 to TRBJ2-7, with TRBD2 as a possible D gene (5 bases). CDR3 nucleotide sequence: TGTGCCAGCGGCCCGGGATATCTAAGGGACGAGCAGTACTTC. Encoded protein: CASGPGYLRDEQYF.